These 8 T cell receptor beta chains were all obtained from the same sample, sequenced in a study of cytomegalovirus exposure and HLA in healthy donors. With 60 Vbeta and 13 Jbeta primers, the PCR was carried out. Repertoires were generated with immunoSEQ multiplex PCR, while TCRdb's copy carries only in-frame clones and drops some. The sample contains over 85,000 clones, around 77% of which appear only once. Sequencing was done on a sample of PBMCs. The origin of the receptors is a man aged 35-49 years in good health and CMV-seronegative.

The gene calls are TRBV7-9 and TRBJ1-6, with D perhaps matching TRBD1 (5 bases). CDR3 size: 15 residues. Deletions cut 1 base from V and 6 bases from J, with 10 bases between. From germline, CDR1 is SEHNR and CDR2 FQNEAQ (reference sequence). The CDR3 region is CASSLVTGRNSPLHF. DNA for the CDR3: TGTGCCAGCAGCTTAGTAACAGGACGTAATTCACCCCTCCACTTT.

The chain combines TRBV6-4 with TRBJ1-1; tentatively, D is TRBD1 (5 bases). The CDR3 runs 13 residues. CDR1 and CDR2 (germline): MRHNA, SNTAGT. V was trimmed by 6 bases and J by 4 bases, leaving 12 bases between them. This CDR3 is CASRQEGVTEAFF. In nucleotides, the CDR3 is TGTGCCAGCAGACAGGAAGGGGTCACTGAAGCTTTCTTT.

This chain links TRBV19 with TRBJ1-4; tentatively, D is TRBD1 (6 bases). The CDR3 contains 15 residues. Germline lookup yields CDR1 LNHDA and CDR2 SQIVND (reference sequence). Trimming pared 4 bases from V and 0 bases from J, leaving 9 bases between. CDR3 region: CASSTGQTTNEKLFF. Here the CDR3 DNA reads TGTGCCAGTAGTACCGGACAGACAACTAATGAAAAACTGTTTTTT.

The CDR3 coding sequence is TGTGCCAGCAGTTTGGCAGGGGGCTTGGGGGACGAGCAGTACTTC. Translating gives CASSLAGGLGDEQYF. The chain couples TRBV28 to TRBJ2-7; 8 bases agree with TRBD1. The germline gives CDR1 MDHEN, CDR2 SYDVKM. V shed 3 bases and J 5 bases; nucleotides not matched to a gene: 9. The CDR3 extends over 15 amino acids.

The rearrangement uses TRBV30 and TRBJ2-7; no clear D. V lost 2 bases and J lost 2, with 16 bases in between. The CDR3 runs 15 residues. The V gene's germline CDR1 is GTSNPN and CDR2 SVGIG (reference sequence). The chain's CDR3 is CAWSTAGTATYEQYF. As DNA, the CDR3 is TGTGCCTGGAGTACCGCCGGAACAGCAACCTACGAGCAGTACTTC.

V is TRBV29-1 and J is TRBJ1-1; a possible D gene is TRBD1 (5 bases). Trimming removed 3 bases from V and 0 bases from J, with 8 bases in between. The CDR3 loop spans 13 amino acids. Germline CDR1 reads SQVTM; CDR2 reads ANQGSEA. The CDR3: CSVEGQLNTEAFF. CDR3 coding DNA: TGCAGCGTTGAGGGGCAGCTGAACACTGAAGCTTTCTTT.

The chain has TRBV6-1 and TRBJ2-3; 8 nucleotides align to TRBD1. J gave up 4 bases and V 6 bases, and 9 bases lay outside the gene matches. The germline V gene has CDR1 MNHNS and CDR2 SASEGT. This CDR3 spans 15 amino acids. The CDR3 loop reads CASSGTGAGADTQYF. CDR3 nucleotide sequence: TGTGCCAGCAGCGGGACAGGCGCCGGCGCAGATACGCAGTATTTT.

This sequence joins TRBV27 and TRBJ2-3; no clear D gene. Trimming took 6 bases from V and 0 from J, leaving 4 bases between them. The CDR3 loop spans 12 amino acids. Germline values: CDR1 MNHEY, CDR2 SMNVEV (reference sequence). The CDR3 here is CASRTSTDTQYF. CDR3 DNA sequence: TGTGCCAGCAGGACTAGCACAGATACGCAGTATTTT.